Below, one T cell receptor beta chain is given with its context. The data were taken from a study of brain T cells in children with intractable seizures. V was cut by 5 bases and J by 3 bases, with 11 bases left in between. This CDR3 spans 13 amino acids. Germline values: CDR1 SEHNR, CDR2 FQNEAQ (reference sequence). Sequenced by immunoSEQ multiplex PCR; TCRdb stores in-frame clones only, minus some. The sample records approximately 330,000 clones, over 90% being singletons. Time point indicated: blood from clinic visit 5 months post-surgery; TSC patient then seizure free. The sequence came from a boy in the first two years of life with tuberous sclerosis and intractable seizures. Sample: peripheral blood, taken more than 4 months after surgery. The chain recombines TRBV7-9 with TRBJ2-7; D gene ambiguous. The CDR3: CASSERAGYEQYF. CDR3 coding DNA: TGTGCCAGCAGCGAAAGGGCCGGCTACGAGCAGTACTTC.